This T cell receptor (beta chain) was captured in a study of cytomegalovirus exposure and HLA in healthy donors. PCR amplification relied on 60 Vbeta primers (plus 13 Jbeta primers). Profiled with immunoSEQ multiplex PCR; TCRdb holds only in-frame clones, not every one. The data show 90,000 to 150,000 clones, 65% to 85% seen once. This clone was seen just once. The antigen is not known. The CDR3 length is 13 residues. The germline V gene has CDR1 SGHRS and CDR2 YFSETQ. The J segment lost 8 bases and the V segment lost 4 bases, leaving 8 bases of the junction unmatched. General observations from the study: As was reported, the HLA-A and HLA-B alleles of most subjects were accurately predicted from TCR beta sequences. The Asian-associated ancestry cluster reportedly had fewer N-insertions than the approximately 670-donor mean in a later analysis. Most TCRs appeared rarely, but some public TCRs recurred in many donors. Later genetic work tied a missense DCLRE1C variant to beta-chain V and J trimming.

The chain joins TRBV5-1 to TRBJ1-2; 7 bases align to TRBD1. Sample: PBMCs. The clonotype originates from a man aged 50 to 59 in good health and CMV-seronegative. The CDR3: CASSPTGWRGYTF. The CDR3 region has the DNA TGCGCCAGCAGCCCGACAGGGTGGCGAGGCTACACCTTC.